This TCR beta chain came from a study of shared clonotypes between healthy human individuals. Only in-frame clones appear in the TCRdb table, and some are missing; sequencing was by immunoSEQ multiplex PCR. The sample holds 950,000 to 1,300,000 clones, roughly 70% seen once. The CDR3 is 13 residues long. V was trimmed by 2 bases and J by 5 bases, leaving 5 bases between them. The germline V gene has CDR1 SGDLS and CDR2 YYNGEE. A note on this clone: At the DNA level, this CDR3 is encoded by other sequences in the same sample as well.

The chain carries TRBV9 and TRBJ1-6; D ambiguous. This TCR came from a man between 18 and 35 years old in good health. The sequencing sample was made of memory CD4+ T cells sorted from blood. Subset here: CD45RA-negative fraction. CDR3 in amino acids: CASSVDHNSPLHF. CDR3 DNA sequence: TGTGCCAGCAGCGTTGACCATAATTCACCCCTCCACTTT.